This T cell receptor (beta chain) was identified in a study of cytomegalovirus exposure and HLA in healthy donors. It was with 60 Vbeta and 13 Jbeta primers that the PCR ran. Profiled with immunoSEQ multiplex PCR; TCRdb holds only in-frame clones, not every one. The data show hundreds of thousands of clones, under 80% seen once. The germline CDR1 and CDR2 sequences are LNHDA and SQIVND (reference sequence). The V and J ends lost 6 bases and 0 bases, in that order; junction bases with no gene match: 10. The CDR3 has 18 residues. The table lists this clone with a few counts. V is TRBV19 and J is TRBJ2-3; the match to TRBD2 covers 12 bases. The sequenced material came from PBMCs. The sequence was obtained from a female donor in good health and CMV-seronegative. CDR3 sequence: CASRRTSGNGASTDTQYF. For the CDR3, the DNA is TGTGCCAGTAGGCGGACTAGCGGGAATGGGGCTAGCACAGATACGCAGTATTTT.